This T cell receptor beta chain was retrieved from a study of cytomegalovirus exposure and HLA in healthy donors. Study details: Earlier work reported 90 million to 120 million unique TCR beta sequences from 180 million or so T cells. Study conclusions and caveats: Most likely, a cluster of highly shared sequence variants arose as a sequencing artifact.

CDR3 length: 13 amino acids. V lost 4 bases and J 1 base, leaving 9 bases between the germline ends. Germline CDR1 and CDR2: SGHDT and YYEEEE. Note on this clone: Its antigen is not identified.

The PCR used 60 Vbeta and 13 Jbeta primers. In the original processing: Later work found roughly 80 million unique TCR beta chains, with approximately 12 million shared. Libraries were prepared by immunoSEQ multiplex PCR; TCRdb keeps only in-frame clonotypes and omits some of them. V, J and clone size were drawn from that table, and D and trimming were deduced from the DNA. This sample has roughly 180,000 clones, with approximately 84% found just once. This TCR was recovered from a man aged 25-40 years in good health and CMV-seronegative. This rearrangement joins TRBV5-6 to TRBJ2-7; D remains unclear. Material for sequencing was PBMCs. CDR3 amino acids: CASSGPLSYEQYF. The CDR3 DNA follows: TGTGCCAGCAGCGGGCCGTTATCCTACGAGCAGTACTTC.